This TCR beta chain was obtained from a study of T cell responses to AZD1222 COVID-19 vaccine (dated by TCRdb to about 2021). Study-level background: AZD1222 recipients with second doses at about 4 weeks or about 12 weeks were pooled, because spike-specific TCR depth and breadth did not differ between schedules. TCR sequencing was performed for roughly 250 trial participants, of whom 200 to 210 were given two doses of AZD1222 and around 26 were given two doses of MenACWY control vaccine. Trial participants were enrolled by age into subgroups of 18-55, 56-69 and 70-plus years, and around 140, 26 and 57 TCR-sequenced participants, respectively, were included in these subgroups. Points the paper makes about the study in general: Epitopes outside the regions mutated in the B.1.351 and B.1.1.7 variants were reportedly recognized by nearly half of the unique spike-specific TCRs. The whole spike protein was spanned by vaccine-associated CD4 TCRs, and dominant responses were seen in regions 160-218 and 743-854. Participants were mostly white British, with more females than males. The authors suggested clonal diversity may have been underestimated. Because no day 14 peak-response samples were available, repertoires were characterized only after the peak T cell response. The 56-69-year group was small, and its depth increase did not reach significance, likely because of low power. Conclusions about previously exposed vaccinees are limited, since just five to seven AZD1222 recipients were seropositive for SARS-CoV-2 at baseline. A significant rise in spike-specific TCR breadth and depth was observed after two AZD1222 doses relative to day 0 and relative to MenACWY recipients.

CDR1 MNHEY and CDR2 SVGAGI are derived from the germline V gene. Trimming accounts for 6 bases at V and 7 bases at J, while the number of junction bases matched to no gene is 14. From the cysteine up to the phenylalanine, the CDR3 has a length of 15 residues. CDR3 DNA is the only sequence kept; it has 45 bases, read in frame from the first base. Regarding this clone: Its antigen is currently not known. Per-base quality was not reported, and no clone a single base away is much larger than it.

The intended sense of this specimen's time point label: baseline before first vaccination. The vaccinee samples were drawn from two UK trials, COV001 and COV002, one of which was a single-blind randomized controlled phase 2/3 trial testing AZD1222 (ChAdOx1 nCoV-19) in healthy adults. For TCRbeta chain sequencing, PBMC samples from trial participants were taken at day 0 and at day 28 after the second dose. The CDR3 regions of human TCRbeta chains were analyzed by immunosequencing. Per the authors' processing: TCRs in the repertoires were compared against a reference library of SARS-CoV-2-specific TCRs that had been generated with the MIRA antigen-specificity platform. Breadth meant the fraction of unique TCRs that were SARS-CoV-2-associated, whereas depth meant the fraction of total T cells that were SARS-CoV-2-associated. Using the MIRA data, each spike-specific TCR was mapped to the spike region that the TCR reacts to and placed in a CD4 or CD8 class. Log10-transformed breadth and depth values were compared by one-way ANOVA with Sidak's multiple comparisons tests. Entries here come from immuneACCESS through TCRdb and include only in-frame sequences with V and J called. Some clones fail to appear in such tables; in the studies checked, an unresolved V gene covers under half of the shortfall, and the cause of the remainder is unknown. The D gene and trimming were derived from the DNA, and the V and J assignments and clone size from that table. This sample holds 150,000 to 180,000 clones; about 87% were observed only once. Around 3% of the sample goes to the ten largest clones.

The chain joins TRBV6-5 to TRBJ1-2, with 7 central nucleotides matching TRBD1. Sequencing was performed on peripheral blood, taken on day 0 of AZD1222 vaccination. This TCR derives from an adult in good health. The CDR3 has the sequence CASRGAGTEIIGYTF. The bases are TGTGCCAGCAGAGGAGCCGGGACAGAGATCATTGGCTACACCTTC.